A selection of T cell receptor beta chains follows, all from one sample in a study of blood T cell repertoires in COVID-19. Sequencing used immunoSEQ multiplex PCR; TCRdb keeps in-frame clones, though not all of them. The table includes about 140,000 clones, approximately 80% detected once. The specimen was peripheral blood. These receptor sequences come from a man over 45 with acute or convalescent COVID-19. CDR3s leave out the opening cysteine and the closing phenylalanine or tryptophan. Size is omitted from some rows. Given values are once, few, many or a class for expanded clones.

v_gene: TRBV18
abundance: NA
j_gene: TRBJ2-5
CDR3aa: ASSPYTHSQETQY

v_gene: TRBV5-1
abundance: NA
j_gene: TRBJ2-5
CDR3aa: ASTVGGGETQY

v_gene: TRBV10-2
abundance: few
j_gene: TRBJ2-1
CDR3aa: ASSESGAVQF

v_gene: TRBV4-1
abundance: NA
j_gene: TRBJ2-1
CDR3aa: ASSPGLAGGLIYNEQF

v_gene: TRBV18
abundance: few
j_gene: TRBJ1-3
CDR3aa: ASSPTPSGNTIY

v_gene: TRBV18
abundance: few
j_gene: TRBJ1-3
CDR3aa: ASSLPGQGNTIY

v_gene: TRBV9
abundance: NA
j_gene: TRBJ1-5
CDR3aa: ASSPGGAQSNQPQH

v_gene: TRBV3-1/TRBV3-2
abundance: NA
j_gene: TRBJ2-3
CDR3aa: ASSIVAGGTDTQY

v_gene: TRBV12-3/TRBV12-4
abundance: NA
j_gene: TRBJ1-1
CDR3aa: ASGPGFNTEAF

v_gene: TRBV27
abundance: few
j_gene: TRBJ1-1
CDR3aa: ASSLAHRTEAF

v_gene: TRBV6-5
abundance: NA
j_gene: TRBJ2-1
CDR3aa: ASSRPGGNEQF

v_gene: TRBV2
abundance: NA
j_gene: TRBJ2-1
CDR3aa: ASSEGGVYNEQF

v_gene: TRBV10-1
abundance: NA
j_gene: TRBJ2-1
CDR3aa: ASSGGRGMKSPYNEQF

v_gene: TRBV28
abundance: NA
j_gene: TRBJ1-2
CDR3aa: ASSLGTGLYGYT

v_gene: TRBV30
abundance: once
j_gene: TRBJ1-4
CDR3aa: AWTGGGVNEKLF

v_gene: TRBV18
abundance: NA
j_gene: TRBJ2-3
CDR3aa: ASSPPGGGTDTQY

v_gene: TRBV5-4
abundance: NA
j_gene: TRBJ2-7
CDR3aa: ASSFDRVGEQY

v_gene: TRBV6-1
abundance: NA
j_gene: TRBJ2-5
CDR3aa: ASSDPATGLKETQY

v_gene: TRBV14
abundance: NA
j_gene: TRBJ1-2
CDR3aa: ASSPSGVTGYT

v_gene: TRBV24-1
abundance: NA
j_gene: TRBJ2-1
CDR3aa: ATSDFADNEQF

v_gene: TRBV30
abundance: many
j_gene: TRBJ1-2
CDR3aa: AWSGRFYGYT

v_gene: TRBV11-3
abundance: NA
j_gene: TRBJ2-1
CDR3aa: ASSRGLNNEQF

v_gene: TRBV19
abundance: NA
j_gene: TRBJ1-1
CDR3aa: ASSIVPGQASPNPEAF

v_gene: TRBV5-1
abundance: NA
j_gene: TRBJ2-2
CDR3aa: ASKKEGTGELF

v_gene: TRBV12-3/TRBV12-4
abundance: few
j_gene: TRBJ1-5
CDR3aa: ASRWGRNQPQH

v_gene: TRBV5-1
abundance: NA
j_gene: TRBJ1-2
CDR3aa: ASSLGAGEGYT

v_gene: TRBV24-1
abundance: NA
j_gene: TRBJ2-3
CDR3aa: ATEGGLSTDTQY

v_gene: TRBV27
abundance: NA
j_gene: TRBJ2-2
CDR3aa: ASSRRLPSGNTGELF

v_gene: TRBV18
abundance: NA
j_gene: TRBJ2-1
CDR3aa: ASSPLSGAGNEQF

v_gene: TRBV6-5
abundance: NA
j_gene: TRBJ2-1
CDR3aa: ASTRTIHEQF

v_gene: TRBV4-2
abundance: many
j_gene: TRBJ1-2
CDR3aa: ASSQEGGQLGYT

v_gene: TRBV18
abundance: NA
j_gene: TRBJ1-2
CDR3aa: ASSPPAGRTNYGYT

v_gene: TRBV30
abundance: NA
j_gene: TRBJ1-3
CDR3aa: AWRATAGNTIY

v_gene: TRBV30
abundance: NA
j_gene: TRBJ2-3
CDR3aa: AWNRGLAGGTDTQY

v_gene: TRBV12-3/TRBV12-4
abundance: NA
j_gene: TRBJ1-5
CDR3aa: ASSAGADQPQH

v_gene: TRBV7-6
abundance: NA
j_gene: TRBJ2-7
CDR3aa: ASSLAIPTSGTYEQY

v_gene: TRBV2
abundance: NA
j_gene: TRBJ2-5
CDR3aa: ASSEALRLAGRGETQY

v_gene: TRBV30
abundance: NA
j_gene: TRBJ1-1
CDR3aa: AWIGQGMNTEAF

v_gene: TRBV9
abundance: few
j_gene: TRBJ2-1
CDR3aa: ASSVVGSAGGRNEQF

v_gene: TRBV5-1
abundance: NA
j_gene: TRBJ2-2
CDR3aa: ASSFAGGSNTGELF

v_gene: TRBV5-1
abundance: NA
j_gene: TRBJ2-5
CDR3aa: ASSFGAGGEETQY

v_gene: TRBV25-1
abundance: NA
j_gene: TRBJ1-6
CDR3aa: ASRNRGEGNSPLH

v_gene: TRBV27
abundance: NA
j_gene: TRBJ1-6
CDR3aa: ASSPTGRGSPLH

v_gene: TRBV4-1
abundance: NA
j_gene: TRBJ2-5
CDR3aa: ASSQGRGQSQETQY

v_gene: TRBV13
abundance: NA
j_gene: TRBJ2-1
CDR3aa: ASSRDRYYNEQF

v_gene: TRBV27
abundance: NA
j_gene: TRBJ1-5
CDR3aa: ASRLNQDSNQPQH

v_gene: TRBV30
abundance: NA
j_gene: TRBJ1-4
CDR3aa: AWSLRSTTTNEKLF

v_gene: TRBV19
abundance: NA
j_gene: TRBJ1-2
CDR3aa: ASSPKGDNGYT

v_gene: TRBV7-8
abundance: NA
j_gene: TRBJ2-5
CDR3aa: ASSTSQGTMETQY

v_gene: TRBV6-1
abundance: NA
j_gene: TRBJ1-2
CDR3aa: ASSGTNMDRAYGYT

v_gene: TRBV25-1
abundance: few
j_gene: TRBJ1-2
CDR3aa: ASSIAGTGNYGYT